The 15 T cell receptor beta chains below all came from one sample that was sequenced in a study of control samples from healthy donors and cancer patients. The data were produced by immunoSEQ multiplex PCR, yet TCRdb's version contains in-frame clones alone and is incomplete. Of over 100,000 clones listed, 92% are singletons. The sequenced sample was blood. Every receptor here comes from a woman between 50 and 59 years old in good health.

The CDR3 loop is CASRFPTVGSVRGSNEKLFF. CDR3 in DNA: TGTGCAAGTCGCTTTCCCACCGTGGGGTCAGTGCGGGGATCTAATGAAAAACTGTTTTTT. This chain connects TRBV12-2 to TRBJ1-4. TRBV12-2 is listed as a pseudogene. The CDR3 loop spans 20 amino acids.

V and J are TRBV3-1 (or the pseudogene TRBV3-2) and TRBJ1-2; the match to TRBD1 covers 7 bases. The CDR3 has 14 residues. CDR1 LGHDT and CDR2 YNNKEL come from the germline V gene (reference sequence). With V trimmed by 0 bases and J by 3 bases, 1 base remained unmatched. CDR3 coding DNA: TGTGCCAGCAGCCAAGAGACAGGGTACTATGGCTACACCTTC. It codes for CASSQETGYYGYTF.

The chain links TRBV19 to TRBJ1-4; D unresolved. V lost 5 bases and J 7 bases, leaving 29 bases between the germline ends. CDR3 length: 19 amino acids. Germline CDR1 is LNHDA and CDR2 is SQIVND (reference sequence). The CDR3 coding sequence is TGTGCCAGTAGTCCCGCCGGCTTCCCCGCCGCGAGCCCTGGTGAAAAACTGTTTTTT. As protein: CASSPAGFPAASPGEKLFF.

The chain uses TRBV10-3 and TRBJ1-4; 7 bases align to TRBD1. The CDR3 spans 16 residues. With V trimmed by 0 bases and J by 6 bases, 7 bases remained unmatched. From germline, CDR1 is ENHRY and CDR2 SYGVKD. CDR3 protein: CAISESGTELYEKLFF. Written as DNA, the CDR3 is TGTGCCATCAGTGAGTCCGGGACAGAACTTTATGAAAAACTGTTTTTT.

The table lists this clone with a count of one. The CDR3 protein is CSAQRESEAFF. The DNA for the CDR3 is TGCAGTGCCCAGAGGGAGAGTGAAGCTTTCTTT. The rearrangement uses TRBV20-1 and TRBJ1-1; D gene ambiguous. Trimming stripped 6 bases from V and 7 bases from J, with 12 bases between. Germline lookup yields CDR1 DFQATT and CDR2 SNEGSKA (reference sequence). CDR3 length: 11 amino acids.

This clone was detected only once. This sequence joins TRBV19 and TRBJ1-2; 9 nucleotides agree with TRBD1. This CDR3 is built from 15 residues. CDR1 and CDR2 from the germline V gene are LNHDA and SQIVND (reference sequence). The V segment lost 4 bases and the J segment 4 bases; nucleotides outside the gene matches: 7. DNA of the CDR3: TGTGCCAGTAGTACCACAGGGGGCGGGAGCTATGGCTACACCTTC. Encoded protein: CASSTTGGGSYGYTF.

The chain has TRBV7-2 and TRBJ2-4, with D tentatively TRBD2 (5 bases). Looked up from germline, CDR1 is SGHTA and CDR2 is FQGNSA. Trimming cost V 1 base and J 9 bases, with 13 bases left between them. There are 14 residues in the CDR3. CDR3 bases: TGTGCCAGCAGCTTAGGGGCGGGTAACGGCATTCAGTACTTC. Translating it yields CASSLGAGNGIQYF.

V and J are TRBV19 and TRBJ1-1, with D possibly matching TRBD1 (6 bases). The V end was cut by 3 bases, the J end by 2 bases, with 10 bases between. The CDR3 runs to 14 residues. The germline gives CDR1 LNHDA, CDR2 SQIVND (reference sequence). The CDR3 DNA is TGTGCCAGTAGTATCGTAGGGGGAAACACTGAAGCTTTCTTT. Its translation is CASSIVGGNTEAFF. Variable domain in full (rest from reference TRBV19 and TRBJ1-1): DGGITQSPKYLFRKEGQNVTLSCEQNLNHDAMYWYRQDPGQGLRLIYYSQIVNDFQKGDIAEGYSVSREKKESFPLTVTSAQKNPTAFYLCASSIVGGNTEAFFGQGTRLTVV.

J is TRBJ1-3 and V is TRBV9, with D perhaps matching TRBD1 (6 bases). V was shortened by 3 bases and J by 0 bases, with 10 bases between the two germline ends. The CDR3 runs to 15 residues. Germline V gene sequence: CDR1 SGDLS, CDR2 YYNGEE. This CDR3 reads CASSGGPYSGNTIYF. The CDR3 nucleotides are TGTGCCAGCAGCGGGGGGCCTTACTCTGGAAACACCATATATTTT.

The V call is TRBV28, the J call TRBJ2-1; 8 bases fit TRBD1. The CDR3 spans 13 residues. Germline V CDR1 and CDR2: MDHEN, SYDVKM. V lost 5 bases, J lost 8 bases, and 5 bases stayed unmatched. The CDR3 DNA reads TGTGCCAGCAGTCTACAGGGGGGCGATGAGCAGTTCTTC. It translates to CASSLQGGDEQFF.

The chain links TRBV7-8 to TRBJ1-2; D unclear. Germline CDR1 and CDR2: SGHVS and FQNEAQ. Trimming cost V 1 base and J 3 bases, with 12 bases left between them. The CDR3 spans 15 residues. The CDR3 reads CASSLGSGQDYGYTF. The CDR3 bases are TGTGCCAGCAGCTTAGGATCGGGCCAGGACTATGGCTACACCTTC.

The chain is built from TRBV20-1 and TRBJ2-2; 10 bases agree with TRBD1. J lost 4 bases, V lost 3 bases, and 5 bases had no gene match. Germline V gene sequence: CDR1 DFQATT, CDR2 SNEGSKA (reference sequence). The CDR3 loop spans 15 amino acids. CDR3 loop: CSASSGTGVTGELFF. CDR3 bases: TGCAGTGCTAGTTCCGGGACAGGGGTCACCGGGGAGCTGTTTTTT.

This sequence joins TRBV15 and TRBJ2-2; D gene unclear. The germline gives CDR1 LNHNV, CDR2 YYDKDF (reference sequence). CDR3 length: 13 amino acids. Trimming removed 1 base at V and 4 bases at J, with 4 bases between. The CDR3 region has the DNA TGTGCCACCAGCAGAGGATCCACCGGGGAGCTGTTTTTT. Translated, it gives CATSRGSTGELFF.

For the CDR3, the DNA is TGCGCCAGCAGTAGCTCAGCTAACTATGGCTACACCTTC. Translating it yields CASSSSANYGYTF. The chain carries TRBV4-1 and TRBJ1-2; D ambiguous. Between the trimmed V and J ends, which lost 6 bases and 0 bases, there was a span of 8 bases. CDR3 length equals 13 residues. Germline V gene lookup returns CDR1 MGHRA and CDR2 YSYEKL.

This chain uses TRBV6-5 with TRBJ2-7, with 8 nucleotides matching TRBD2. J was trimmed by 6 bases and V by 8 bases; bases with no gene match: 9. This CDR3 has 13 amino acids. Germline V gene data show CDR1 as MNHEY and CDR2 as SVGAGI. Written as DNA, the CDR3 is TGTGCCAGCGGGCAACTAGGGACTAGCGAGCAGTACTTC. As protein: CASGQLGTSEQYF.